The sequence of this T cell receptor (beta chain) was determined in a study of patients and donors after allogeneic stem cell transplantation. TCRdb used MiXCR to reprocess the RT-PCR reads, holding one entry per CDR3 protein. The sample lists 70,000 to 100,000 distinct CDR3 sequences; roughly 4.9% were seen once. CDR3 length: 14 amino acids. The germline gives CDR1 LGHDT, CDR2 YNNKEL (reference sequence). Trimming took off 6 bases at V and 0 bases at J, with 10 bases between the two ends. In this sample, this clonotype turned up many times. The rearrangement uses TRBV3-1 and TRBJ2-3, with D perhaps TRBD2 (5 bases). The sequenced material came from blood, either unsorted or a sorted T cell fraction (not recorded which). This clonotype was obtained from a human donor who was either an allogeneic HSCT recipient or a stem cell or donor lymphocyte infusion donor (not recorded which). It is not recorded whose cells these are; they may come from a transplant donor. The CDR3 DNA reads TGTGCCAGCAGGCGAGCGGAGAGCACAGATACGCAGTATTTT. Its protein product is CASRRAESTDTQYF.